Listed below are T cell receptor beta chains from one sample, sequenced in a study of identical twins. In TCRdb, the 5' RACE reads were re-called with MiXCR into one record per CDR3 protein. Of about 520,000 distinct CDR3 sequences listed, 22% are singletons. These data are also associated with another study on T cells expressing NK-cell markers.

Sequenced input: CD4+ T cells sorted from blood. These receptors all come from a woman aged 18 to 35 in good health. The CDR3 runs from the conserved cysteine through the conserved F or W. A D gene is named only where the DNA matches it firmly. The size field is filled for only some rows; it gives once, few, many or a size class.

abundance: -
d_gene: -
j_gene: TRBJ2-2
len: 15
v_gene: TRBV5-1
CDR3nt: TGCGCCAGCAGCGCGACAGAATTGAACACCGGGGAGCTGTTTTTT
CDR3aa: CASSATELNTGELFF

abundance: few
d_gene: -
j_gene: TRBJ2-1
len: 12
v_gene: TRBV12-3/TRBV12-4
CDR3nt: TGTGCCAGCAGGTCAGAGTACAATGAGCAGTTCTTC
CDR3aa: CASRSEYNEQFF

abundance: -
d_gene: -
j_gene: TRBJ2-4
len: 15
v_gene: TRBV6-5
CDR3nt: TGTGCCAGCAGTTATACAGGGAGGGCCAAAAACATTCAGTACTTC
CDR3aa: CASSYTGRAKNIQYF

abundance: few
d_gene: -
j_gene: TRBJ1-6
len: 16
v_gene: TRBV5-1
CDR3nt: TGCGCCAGCAGCTTGGTCGGCAGCTCAGGGGATTCACCCCTCCACTTT
CDR3aa: CASSLVGSSGDSPLHF

abundance: few
d_gene: -
j_gene: TRBJ2-7
len: 12
v_gene: TRBV20-1
CDR3nt: TGCAGTGCTAGAGATCCTGGGACACGGCAGTACTTC
CDR3aa: CSARDPGTRQYF

abundance: few
d_gene: -
j_gene: TRBJ2-2
len: 17
v_gene: TRBV13
CDR3nt: TGTGCCAGCAGAGCCCTCCGGACTAATTCAAACACCGGGGAGCTGTTTTTT
CDR3aa: CASRALRTNSNTGELFF

abundance: many
d_gene: -
j_gene: TRBJ1-1
len: 13
v_gene: TRBV9
CDR3nt: TGTGCCAGCAGCCTTAGATCGAACACTGAAGCTTTCTTT
CDR3aa: CASSLRSNTEAFF

abundance: -
d_gene: -
j_gene: TRBJ2-2
len: 12
v_gene: TRBV18
CDR3nt: TGTGCCAGCTCACCGATTTTCGGGGAGCTGTTTTTT
CDR3aa: CASSPIFGELFF

abundance: -
d_gene: TRBD2
j_gene: TRBJ2-3
len: 17
v_gene: TRBV3-1
CDR3nt: TGTGCCAGCAGCCAAGAGATGCTAGCGGGACGCACAGATACGCAGTATTTT
CDR3aa: CASSQEMLAGRTDTQYF

abundance: -
d_gene: -
j_gene: TRBJ1-1
len: 14
v_gene: TRBV12-3/TRBV12-4
CDR3nt: TGTGCCAGCAGTTTTAAAGGGTTGGTTACTGAAGCTTTCTTT
CDR3aa: CASSFKGLVTEAFF

abundance: few
d_gene: TRBD1
j_gene: TRBJ2-7
len: 13
v_gene: TRBV7-9
CDR3nt: TGTGCCAGCAGCTTAGCTCAGGGGGTCGAGCAGTACTTC
CDR3aa: CASSLAQGVEQYF

abundance: -
d_gene: TRBD1
j_gene: TRBJ2-7
len: 16
v_gene: TRBV27
CDR3nt: TGTGCCAGCACCTCATTTCGGGGACAGGGTGGTTACGAGCAGTACTTC
CDR3aa: CASTSFRGQGGYEQYF

abundance: many
d_gene: TRBD1
j_gene: TRBJ2-7
len: 11
v_gene: TRBV20-1
CDR3nt: TGCAGTGCTAGAGTAACAGGGGGGCAGTACTTC
CDR3aa: CSARVTGGQYF

abundance: -
d_gene: TRBD2
j_gene: TRBJ2-7
len: 15
v_gene: TRBV7-9
CDR3nt: TGTGCCAGCAGCAGAACTAGCGCCGGGACCTACGAGCAGTACTTC
CDR3aa: CASSRTSAGTYEQYF

abundance: few
d_gene: -
j_gene: TRBJ2-1
len: 14
v_gene: TRBV20-1
CDR3nt: TGCAGTGCTAGAGCCGACTCCTCCTACAATGAGCAGTTCTTC
CDR3aa: CSARADSSYNEQFF

abundance: many
d_gene: -
j_gene: TRBJ1-1
len: 13
v_gene: TRBV12-3/TRBV12-4
CDR3nt: TGTGCCAGCAGTTTATGGGAAAACACTGAAGCTTTCTTT
CDR3aa: CASSLWENTEAFF

abundance: few
d_gene: TRBD2
j_gene: TRBJ2-3
len: 15
v_gene: TRBV27
CDR3nt: TGTGCCAGCAGTCGTCTAGCGGGGGCCACAGATACGCAGTATTTT
CDR3aa: CASSRLAGATDTQYF

abundance: -
d_gene: -
j_gene: TRBJ2-7
len: 15
v_gene: TRBV10-3
CDR3nt: TGTGCCATCAGTGGAAACAGGGAGGGGACCTACGAGCAGTACTTC
CDR3aa: CAISGNREGTYEQYF

abundance: -
d_gene: -
j_gene: TRBJ2-7
len: 15
v_gene: TRBV7-8
CDR3nt: TGTGCCAGCAGTCCACTGCCACTTAGCTCCTACGAGCAGTACTTC
CDR3aa: CASSPLPLSSYEQYF

abundance: few
d_gene: -
j_gene: TRBJ2-1
len: 11
v_gene: TRBV9
CDR3nt: TGTGCCAGCAGCGTAGAGGATGAGCAGTTCTTC
CDR3aa: CASSVEDEQFF

abundance: few
d_gene: -
j_gene: TRBJ2-3
len: 15
v_gene: TRBV12-3/TRBV12-4
CDR3nt: TGTGCCAGCAGTTTAAGGCCCGGTAGCACAGATACGCAGTATTTT
CDR3aa: CASSLRPGSTDTQYF

abundance: -
d_gene: TRBD1
j_gene: TRBJ2-2
len: 15
v_gene: TRBV6-1
CDR3nt: TGTGCCAGCAGTCCAGGGGGAATTAACACCGGGGAGCTGTTCTTT
CDR3aa: CASSPGGINTGELFF

abundance: few
d_gene: TRBD1
j_gene: TRBJ1-5
len: 16
v_gene: TRBV12-3/TRBV12-4
CDR3nt: TGTGCCAGCAGTTTGTTGTGGCAGGGGGGCAATCAGCCCCAGCATTTT
CDR3aa: CASSLLWQGGNQPQHF

abundance: -
d_gene: -
j_gene: TRBJ2-7
len: 14
v_gene: TRBV20-1
CDR3nt: TGCAGTGCTAGACCACCAGGTGGGACCTACGAGCAGTACTTC
CDR3aa: CSARPPGGTYEQYF

abundance: -
d_gene: -
j_gene: TRBJ2-7
len: 14
v_gene: TRBV12-3/TRBV12-4
CDR3nt: TGTGCCAGCAGTCCGAGTCGGCGGGCCTACGAGCAGTACTTC
CDR3aa: CASSPSRRAYEQYF

abundance: few
d_gene: -
j_gene: TRBJ1-6
len: 12
v_gene: TRBV30
CDR3nt: TGTGCCTGGAGTGAAATTGTAGTTCCCCTCCACTTT
CDR3aa: CAWSEIVVPLHF

abundance: -
d_gene: -
j_gene: TRBJ1-2
len: 12
v_gene: TRBV5-1
CDR3nt: TGCGCCAGCAGGCGAGAGGCCTATGGCTACACCTTC
CDR3aa: CASRREAYGYTF

abundance: few
d_gene: -
j_gene: TRBJ1-2
len: 14
v_gene: TRBV5-1
CDR3nt: TGCGCCAGCAGCTTGGATATAGGCAACTATGGCTACACCTTC
CDR3aa: CASSLDIGNYGYTF

abundance: few
d_gene: TRBD1
j_gene: TRBJ2-5
len: 15
v_gene: TRBV7-2
CDR3nt: TGTGCCAGCAGAGGAGGACAGGGGGCTGAGAAGACCCAGTACTTC
CDR3aa: CASRGGQGAEKTQYF

abundance: -
d_gene: -
j_gene: TRBJ2-6
len: 17
v_gene: TRBV7-9
CDR3nt: TGTGCCAGCAGCTTTAGGTCGGATCCCGCTGGGGCCAACGTCCTGACTTTC
CDR3aa: CASSFRSDPAGANVLTF

abundance: -
d_gene: TRBD2
j_gene: TRBJ2-3
len: 14
v_gene: TRBV20-1
CDR3nt: TGCAGTGCTAGAGACGGGGGGGGCACAGATACGCAGTATTTT
CDR3aa: CSARDGGGTDTQYF